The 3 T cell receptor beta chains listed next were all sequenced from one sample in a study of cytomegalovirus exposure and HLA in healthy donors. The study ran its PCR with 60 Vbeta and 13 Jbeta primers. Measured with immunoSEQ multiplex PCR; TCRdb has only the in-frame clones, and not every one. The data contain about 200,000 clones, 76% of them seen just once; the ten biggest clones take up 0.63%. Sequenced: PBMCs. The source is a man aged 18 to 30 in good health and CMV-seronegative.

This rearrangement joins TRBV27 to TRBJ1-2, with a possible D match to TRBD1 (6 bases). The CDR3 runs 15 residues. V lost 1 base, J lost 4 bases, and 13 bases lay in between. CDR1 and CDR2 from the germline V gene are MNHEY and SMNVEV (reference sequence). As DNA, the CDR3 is TGTGCCAGCAGTTTATTTAGGGACACCCCCTATGGCTACACCTTC. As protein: CASSLFRDTPYGYTF.

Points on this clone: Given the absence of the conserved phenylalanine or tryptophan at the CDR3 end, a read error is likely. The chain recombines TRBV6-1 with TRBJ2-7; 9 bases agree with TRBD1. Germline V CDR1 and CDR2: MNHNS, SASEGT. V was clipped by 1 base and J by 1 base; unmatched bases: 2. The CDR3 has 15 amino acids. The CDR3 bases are TGTGCCAGCAGTGAAGTACAGGGGGCGTCCTACGAGCAGTACCTC. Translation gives CASSEVQGASYEQYL.

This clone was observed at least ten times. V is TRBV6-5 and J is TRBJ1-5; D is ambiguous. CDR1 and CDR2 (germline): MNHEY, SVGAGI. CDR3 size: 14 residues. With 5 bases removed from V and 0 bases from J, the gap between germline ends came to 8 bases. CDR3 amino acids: CASSRDNSNQPQHF. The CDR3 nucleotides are TGTGCCAGCAGTCGCGACAATAGCAATCAGCCCCAGCATTTT.